The present TCR beta chain was sequenced within a study of neoadjuvant anti-PD-1 for oral cavity cancer. Looking at the study overall: Most patients had three to four biweekly doses of 3 mg/kg nivolumab before resection.

CDR1 and CDR2 (germline): MNHNY, SVGAGI (reference sequence). This CDR3 contains 16 residues. With V trimmed by 4 bases and J by 3 bases, 9 bases remained unmatched. Clones were sequenced by immunoSEQ multiplex PCR, and TCRdb holds only the in-frame ones, with some missing. This sample has some 66,000 clones; about 86% occur once, and the top ten carry approximately 3.6%. Study results and caveats: Higher pretreatment Treg/Th17 ratios tracked higher pretreatment blood clonality. After neoadjuvant nivolumab, PBMC T cell clonality was significantly higher in non-responders than responders.

As concerns this clone: As yet, its antigen is unknown.

Patients had HPV-negative, locally advanced oral cavity squamous cell carcinoma. Sequencing used PBMCs, obtained before nivolumab (anti-PD-1) treatment. The chain recombines TRBV6-6 with TRBJ2-1; TRBD2 agrees at 7 bases. This clonotype was sampled from a person aged 40 to 85 with oral cavity squamous cell carcinoma. The CDR3 DNA is TGTGCCAGCAGTTGGGGCGCGGGAGTGCTCTACAATGAGCAGTTCTTC. Amino acids: CASSWGAGVLYNEQFF.